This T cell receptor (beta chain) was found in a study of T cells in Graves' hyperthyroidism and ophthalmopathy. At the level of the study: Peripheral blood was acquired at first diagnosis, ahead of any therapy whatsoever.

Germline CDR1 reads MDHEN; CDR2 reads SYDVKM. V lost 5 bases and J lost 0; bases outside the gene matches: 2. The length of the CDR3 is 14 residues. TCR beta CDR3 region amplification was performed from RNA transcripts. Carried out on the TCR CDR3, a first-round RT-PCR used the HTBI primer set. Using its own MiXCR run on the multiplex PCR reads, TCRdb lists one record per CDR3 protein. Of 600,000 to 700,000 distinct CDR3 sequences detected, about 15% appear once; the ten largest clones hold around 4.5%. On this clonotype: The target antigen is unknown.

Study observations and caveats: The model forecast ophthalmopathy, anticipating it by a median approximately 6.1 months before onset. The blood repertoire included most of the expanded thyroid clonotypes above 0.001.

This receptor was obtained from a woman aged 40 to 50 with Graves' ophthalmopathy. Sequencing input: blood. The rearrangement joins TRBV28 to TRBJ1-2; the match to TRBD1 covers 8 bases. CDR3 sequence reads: CASSATGANYGYTF. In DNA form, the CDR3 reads TGTGCCAGCAGTGCGACAGGGGCTAACTATGGCTACACCTTC.